One sample yielded the 18 T cell receptor beta chains listed below, sequenced in a study of T cell clonality in common variable immunodeficiency. Profiled with immunoSEQ multiplex PCR; TCRdb holds only in-frame clones, not every one. There are approximately 51,000 clones in the sample, none observed a single time. The sample consisted of peripheral blood mononuclear cells. These receptor sequences come from a person aged 18 to 70 in good health.

In regard to this clone: The read gets to within 3 residues of the CDR3 end, and the germline J gene fills in the rest. The chain uses TRBV2 and TRBJ1-2, with 7 bases identical to TRBD1. The CDR3 runs to 13 residues. Germline V gives CDR1 SNHLY, CDR2 FYNNEI. CDR3 protein: CASSKGGPYDYTF. The sequenced CDR3 bases are TGTGCCAGCTCGAAAGGGGGCCCCTACGAC.

This clone came up many times. The CDR3 end is not reached by the read, which stops 3 residues before it; the germline J gene fills it in. This chain uses TRBV10-3 with TRBJ1-4, with 9 bases fitting TRBD1. CDR3 length: 20 residues. CDR1 is ENHRY, CDR2 SYGVKD, per germline. The part of the CDR3 DNA that was read is TGTGCCATCAGCGTGGACAGGGGCCCTAGGCCTTCCTCTGGGGCCAACGTA. Translation: CAISVDRGPRPSSGANV. Given in full, the CDR3 is CAISVDRGPRPSSGANVLFF.

Concerning this clone: From the germline J gene comes the end of the CDR3, since the read stops 3 residues before it. The rearrangement uses TRBV30 and TRBJ1-2, with D hard to call. CDR1 GTSNPN and CDR2 SVGIG come from the germline V gene (reference sequence). This CDR3 is 11 amino acids long. Incomplete CDR3 DNA: TGTGCCGGTGGCGGGAACTACGAC. This gives the protein CAGGGNYD. From start to end, the CDR3 is CAGGGNYDYTF.

This clone was picked up many times. The read ends 3 residues before the CDR3 terminus; that terminus is restored from the germline J gene. This chain joins TRBV30 and TRBJ1-5; TRBD1 agrees at 8 bases. CDR3 size: 16 residues. CDR1 and CDR2 from the germline V gene are GTSNPN and SVGIG (reference sequence). Trimming removed 0 bases from V and 5 bases from J; junction bases left unmatched: 9. The CDR3 DNA, read in part, is TGTGCCTGGAGTGTAGGAATCGGGACAGGTTATCAGCCC. As protein: CAWSVGIGTGYQP. The CDR3 in full is CAWSVGIGTGYQPQHF.

Notes on this clone: It is likely a read error: a sequence one base away is far more abundant. The sequenced fragment ends 3 residues before the CDR3 boundary, so the rest is inferred from the germline J gene. V usage is TRBV18 and J usage is TRBJ2-5; TRBD1 agrees at 7 bases. CDR3 length: 14 amino acids. Germline V gene data show CDR1 as KGHSH and CDR2 as LQKENI. The sequenced part of the CDR3 DNA is TGTGCCGGCTCACCAGTCGGACAGGAAGAGACC. Translating gives CAGSPVGQEET. The whole CDR3 is CAGSPVGQEETQYF.

This clone was seen repeatedly, ten times or more. The observed sequence ends 3 residues before the CDR3 terminus, with the missing tail filled in from the germline J gene. The chain joins TRBV13 to TRBJ2-3; TRBD2 matches at 8 bases. This CDR3 has 18 residues. Germline loops: CDR1 PRHDT, CDR2 FYEKMQ (reference sequence). The junction had 13 bases not matched to a gene; V was cut back by 4 bases and J by 1 base. The sequenced CDR3 bases are TGTGCCAGCAGCTCCAGGAGCGGCGGGGGGATACGCACAGATACG. This gives the protein CASSSRSGGGIRTDT. The entire CDR3 is CASSSRSGGGIRTDTQYF.

This clone was recorded many times. The read terminates 3 residues ahead of where the CDR3 ends, so the germline J gene completes it. The V and J genes are TRBV19 and TRBJ2-2, with D possibly matching TRBD2 (7 bases). Germline assignment: CDR1 LNHDA and CDR2 SQIVND (reference sequence). V was cut by 7 bases and J by 6 bases, with 12 bases left in between. The length of the CDR3 is 13 residues. Incomplete CDR3 DNA: TGTGCCAGTACGGGGGGCGCCCCCGGGGAG. This codes for CASTGGAPGE. The entire CDR3 is CASTGGAPGELFF.

This clone has at least ten counts. Sequencing ends 3 residues short of the CDR3 end; the germline J gene provides the rest. The gene calls are TRBV29-1 and TRBJ2-1; D may be TRBD1 or TRBD2 (5 bases each). Germline CDR1 and CDR2: SQVTM and ANQGSEA. The CDR3 is 15 residues long. V was trimmed by 0 bases and J by 2 bases, leaving 11 bases between them. The sequenced CDR3 bases are TGCAGCGTTGAAGATCTAGAGGGGACCTACAATGAG. It encodes CSVEDLEGTYNE. Given in full, the CDR3 is CSVEDLEGTYNEQFF.

This clone was counted many times. The CDR3 spells CASSYSRAETQYF. Incomplete CDR3 DNA: TGTGCCAGCAGTTACTCCAGGGCGGAGACC. The chain couples TRBV6-2 or TRBV6-3 to TRBJ2-5; maybe TRBD1 (5 bases). The read ends 3 residues early relative to the CDR3; the germline J gene fills the gap. The CDR3 extends over 13 amino acids. Germline CDR1 MNHEY, CDR2 SVGEGT. The ends were cut back, 0 bases at V and 5 bases at J, with 7 bases in the middle.

In its sample, this clone was seen many times. The read terminates 3 residues ahead of where the CDR3 ends, so the germline J gene completes it. This rearrangement joins TRBV2 to TRBJ2-1; the match to TRBD1 covers 8 bases. J lost 1 base, V lost 5 bases, and 4 bases had no gene match. The CDR3 is made up of 15 amino acids. Germline CDR1 is SNHLY and CDR2 is FYNNEI. This chain's CDR3 is CASSLDRVSYNEQFF. The CDR3 bases that were read are TGTGCCAGCAGTTTGGACAGGGTATCCTACAATGAG.

This clone has a count of ten or more. The CDR3 end falls 3 residues outside the read, so it is completed with the germline J gene. The V call is TRBV19, the J call TRBJ2-7; 7 bases are shared with TRBD1. The ends lost 3 bases at V and 3 bases at J; junction bases unmatched: 2. Per the germline V gene, CDR1 is LNHDA and CDR2 is SQIVND (reference sequence). This CDR3 has 13 amino acids. CDR3 bases read: TGTGCCAGTAGTATGACAGGGCTCTACGAG. This codes for CASSMTGLYE. From start to end, the CDR3 is CASSMTGLYEQYF.

Details on this clone: The read finishes 3 residues shy of the CDR3 end, and the germline J gene is used to complete it. The chain combines TRBV11-1 with TRBJ2-1; a possible D gene is TRBD1 (7 bases). CDR1 is SGHAT, CDR2 FQDESV, per germline (reference sequence). The CDR3 runs 15 residues. The V and J ends lost 1 base and 7 bases respectively, with 14 bases between them. The CDR3 DNA, read in part, is TGTGCCAGCAGCTTAGAGGTCGCAGGGGGGAATGAG. Its translation is CASSLEVAGGNE. The complete CDR3 sequence is CASSLEVAGGNEQFF.

There are many counts of this clone. Sequencing ends 3 residues short of the CDR3 end; the germline J gene provides the rest. V and J are TRBV7-8 and TRBJ1-5; a weak D match, TRBD1 (5 bases). Germline CDR1 reads SGHVS; CDR2 reads FQNEAQ. V was trimmed by 5 bases and J by 3 bases, leaving 14 bases between them. This CDR3 comprises 15 residues. CDR3 DNA (partial): TGTGCCAGCAGCCCGGGGGGAGGGTTCAATCAGCCC. This translates into CASSPGGGFNQP. The full CDR3 reads CASSPGGGFNQPQHF.

About this clone: This sequence may be a read error, since a much larger clone differs from it by one base. The CDR3 goes on 3 residues after the read ends, and that part is filled in from the germline J gene. The chain recombines TRBV19 with TRBJ2-2; D is possibly TRBD1 (6 bases). The CDR3 covers 16 residues. Germline V gene data show CDR1 as LNHDA and CDR2 as SQIVND (reference sequence). CDR3 residues: CASSIAGNLGANVLFF. The CDR3 bases that were read are TGTGCCAGTAGTATCGCCGGTAATCTGGGGGCCAACGTG.

This clone has ten or more counts. The read terminates 3 residues before the CDR3 end, so the remaining end is supplied by the germline J gene. The J gene is TRBJ1-2, the V gene TRBV5-6; a possible D gene is TRBD1 (6 bases). Trimming pared 2 bases from V and 3 bases from J, leaving 11 bases between. The V gene's germline CDR1 is SGHDT and CDR2 YYEEEE. This CDR3 spans 14 amino acids. CDR3 sequence reads: CASSFRQADYGYTF. The covered CDR3 bases are TGTGCCAGCAGCTTCCGACAGGCAGACTATGGC.

In its sample, this clone was seen a few times. The read ends 3 residues shy of where the CDR3 ends; the end is completed using the germline J gene. This sequence joins TRBV7-6 and TRBJ1-2; 8 positions agree with TRBD1. CDR3 size: 17 residues. CDR1 and CDR2 (germline): SGHVS, FNYEAQ. The CDR3 sequence is CASSLIGQGLSTDTYTF. The covered CDR3 bases are TGTGCCAGCAGCTTAATTGGACAGGGACTGAGTACAGATACC.

With respect to this clone: The observed sequence ends 3 residues before the CDR3 terminus, with the missing tail filled in from the germline J gene. The gene calls are TRBV18 and TRBJ1-4; D is undetermined. The CDR3 totals 11 residues. Germline V lookup: CDR1 KGHSH, CDR2 LQKENI. CDR3 region: CASSAGSPLFF. Partial CDR3 DNA: TGTGCCAGCTCCGCGGGTTCACCA.

This clone was observed at least ten times. The read terminates 3 residues before the CDR3 end, so the remaining end is supplied by the germline J gene. The chain recombines TRBV12-3 or TRBV12-4 with TRBJ2-5, with 9 bases that match TRBD2. The CDR3 sequence is 14 residues long. V lost 3 bases, J lost 4 bases, and 3 bases stayed unmatched. The sequenced CDR3 bases are TGTGCCAGCAGTTTGGGTAGCGGGGGAGAGACC. This codes for CASSLGSGGET. The complete CDR3 reads CASSLGSGGETQYF.